The 32 T cell receptor beta chains presented below share a single source sample, sequenced in a study of OX40 agonist ivuxolimab in advanced cancers. The protocol was immunoSEQ multiplex PCR, while the TCRdb copy is restricted to in-frame clones and leaves out a portion. The data hold over 80,000 clones, with approximately 89% observed a single time. The sample in question was CD4+ or CD8+ T cells sorted from blood, obtained in a trial of the OX40 agonist ivuxolimab. These receptors were collected from an adult with an advanced solid tumor such as melanoma, head and neck, liver or kidney cancer.

The V and J genes are TRBV27 and TRBJ2-3, with TRBD1 matching 9 bases. The CDR3 runs to 17 residues. Per the germline V gene, CDR1 is MNHEY and CDR2 is SMNVEV (reference sequence). V lost 5 bases and J lost 1; bases outside the gene matches: 10. The CDR3 reads CASSLRSRDRGTDTQYF. CDR3 coding DNA: TGTGCCAGCAGTCTACGTTCCCGGGACAGGGGCACAGATACGCAGTATTTT.

The rearrangement links TRBV28 to TRBJ2-3, with D tentatively TRBD2 (7 bases). V lost 7 bases to trimming and J lost 6 bases, with 23 bases between them. Per germline, CDR1 MDHEN and CDR2 SYDVKM. CDR3 size: 16 residues. CDR3 nucleotides: TGTGCCAGCATTAGTTTAGGGGGGGAGAGAGAGGATACGCAGTATTTT. Protein sequence: CASISLGGEREDTQYF.

The CDR3 DNA reads as TGCAGCGTCGGCCGGGACTTCCGGGTGGATGAGCAGTTCTTC. Its protein product is CSVGRDFRVDEQFF. This chain connects TRBV29-1 to TRBJ2-1, with a tentative D call TRBD2 (6 bases). The V and J ends lost 6 bases and 8 bases respectively, with 20 bases between them. The germline V gene has CDR1 SQVTM and CDR2 ANQGSEA. This CDR3 has 14 residues.

This rearrangement joins TRBV11-3 to TRBJ2-1; D gene ambiguous. The length of the CDR3 is 13 residues. Germline values: CDR1 SGHNT, CDR2 YENEEA. V was trimmed by 2 bases and J by 9 bases, leaving 11 bases between them. CDR3 bases: TGTGCCAGCAGCTTAACCAACCAAGGTGAGCAGTTCTTC. Amino acid sequence: CASSLTNQGEQFF.

This clone occurred once. This rearrangement joins TRBV29-1 to TRBJ2-1; 7 nucleotides match TRBD2. The V segment lost 2 bases and the J segment 1 base; nucleotides outside the gene matches: 5. The germline V gene has CDR1 SQVTM and CDR2 ANQGSEA. The CDR3 has 15 amino acids. The DNA of the CDR3 is TGCAGCGTTGAACTTCCTAGCGGTTCCTACAATGAGCAGTTCTTC. This translates into CSVELPSGSYNEQFF.

J is TRBJ1-2 and V is TRBV7-9; TRBD1 aligns across 8 bases. CDR3 length: 15 residues. Germline lookup yields CDR1 SEHNR and CDR2 FQNEAQ (reference sequence). The V segment lost 0 bases and the J segment 6 bases; nucleotides outside the gene matches: 6. The CDR3 region has the DNA TGTGCCAGCAGCTTAGCGCGCCCAGGGGGCGATGGCTACACCTTC. It codes for CASSLARPGGDGYTF.

In its sample, this clone was seen once. V is TRBV6-5 and J is TRBJ1-5, with unresolved D. CDR3 length: 13 residues. The V end was cut by 5 bases, the J end by 4 bases, with 9 bases between. Germline V gives CDR1 MNHEY, CDR2 SVGAGI. The CDR3, as DNA: TGTGCCAGCAGTGAAAATATGAATCAGCCCCAGCATTTT. Protein sequence: CASSENMNQPQHF.

The table lists this clone with a count of one. The chain is built from TRBV7-9 and TRBJ2-7; 9 nucleotides match TRBD2. V shed 2 bases and J 5 bases; nucleotides not matched to a gene: 10. Germline CDR1 and CDR2: SEHNR and FQNEAQ (reference sequence). The CDR3 spans 16 residues. The CDR3 loop reads CASSLTGASGIHEQYF. CDR3 DNA: TGTGCCAGCAGCTTAACCGGGGCTAGCGGGATCCACGAGCAGTACTTC.

The genes are TRBV7-3 and TRBJ2-3, with 9 bases matching TRBD2. CDR1 is SGHTA, CDR2 FQGTGA, per germline. J was trimmed by 0 bases and V by 1 base; bases with no gene match: 8. This CDR3 region has 18 residues. DNA of the CDR3: TGTGCCAGCAGCTTAAATGGAGCTCTAGCGGGAAGCACAGATACGCAGTATTTT. This translates into CASSLNGALAGSTDTQYF.

This clone was detected only a few times. The rearrangement joins TRBV6-6 to TRBJ1-5; 7 nucleotides align to TRBD1. Germline V gives CDR1 MNHNY, CDR2 SVGAGI (reference sequence). After removal of 6 bases from V and 6 bases from J, the junction contained 8 bases not matched to a gene. This CDR3 has 14 residues. The CDR3 sequence is CASRIRGEGQPQHF. The CDR3 nucleotides are TGTGCCAGCAGGATCAGGGGGGAGGGTCAGCCCCAGCATTTT.

The chain has TRBV6-1 and TRBJ2-1; TRBD2 aligns across 11 bases. Losses at the gene ends were 2 bases for V and 12 bases for J; bases not matched to a gene: 12. The CDR3 contains 16 residues. The V gene's germline CDR1 is MNHNS and CDR2 SASEGT. The CDR3 nucleotides are TGTGCCAGCAGTGAAACACTAGCGGGAGCAGGGGGAGGGCAGTTCTTC. Its translation is CASSETLAGAGGGQFF.

CDR3 sequence: CASSSLNYGYTF. The CDR3 DNA is TGTGCCAGCAGTTCCCTCAACTATGGCTACACCTTC. The V and J genes are TRBV28 and TRBJ1-2; D ambiguous. CDR1 is MDHEN and CDR2 is SYDVKM in the germline V gene. V lost 4 bases and J 2 bases, leaving 5 bases between the germline ends. The CDR3 sequence is 12 residues long.

This chain connects TRBV27 to TRBJ2-1; D may be TRBD2 (6 bases). Germline V gene data show CDR1 as MNHEY and CDR2 as SMNVEV (reference sequence). The CDR3 has 15 residues. Trimming removed 6 bases at V and 4 bases at J, with 16 bases between. The CDR3 nucleotides are TGTGCCAGCAGGAGACTAGGCGAGGGGTACAATGAGCAGTTCTTC. Encoded protein: CASRRLGEGYNEQFF.

This clone came up once. The CDR3, as DNA: TGTGCCAGCAGCTCCGGGACTAGCGGTCTAAGACCCTACGAGCAGTACTTC. It codes for CASSSGTSGLRPYEQYF. This chain joins TRBV7-6 and TRBJ2-7; 11 nucleotides agree with TRBD2. CDR3 length equals 17 residues. CDR1 and CDR2 from the germline V gene are SGHVS and FNYEAQ. Trimming took 4 bases from V and 2 from J; bases not matched to a gene: 10.

The rearrangement links TRBV7-2 to TRBJ2-6; the D is unclear. Trimming cost V 5 bases and J 1 base, with 9 bases left between them. Germline V gene data show CDR1 as SGHTA and CDR2 as FQGNSA. This CDR3 comprises 15 residues. The CDR3 loop is CASSHRGSGANVLTF. Here the CDR3 DNA reads TGTGCCAGCAGCCACCGAGGTTCTGGGGCCAACGTCCTGACTTTC.

The V call is TRBV10-3, the J call TRBJ1-1, with D possibly being TRBD1 (5 bases). Germline-derived CDR1 and CDR2 are ENHRY and SYGVKD. CDR3 length equals 14 residues. V was cut by 6 bases and J by 4 bases, with 15 bases left in between. The CDR3 DNA is TGTGCCATCAGCCCGTTTGGGGGGGGCACTGAAGCTTTCTTT. Translating gives CAISPFGGGTEAFF.

V gene TRBV15 combines with J gene TRBJ2-7, with D unresolved. Germline loops: CDR1 LNHNV, CDR2 YYDKDF (reference sequence). Trimming stripped 0 bases from V and 5 bases from J, with 14 bases between. The CDR3 spans 15 residues. The CDR3 region is CATSRDMPPRDEQYF. The CDR3 nucleotides are TGTGCCACCAGCAGAGATATGCCCCCCCGTGACGAGCAGTACTTC.

This clone was seen only a few times. The DNA of the CDR3 is TGCGCCAGCAGCTTGACTTCAAGGGCCACTGAAGCTTTCTTT. Its translation is CASSLTSRATEAFF. The rearrangement links TRBV5-1 to TRBJ1-1; no definite D call. Germline CDR1 is SGHRS and CDR2 is YFSETQ. This CDR3 comprises 14 residues. V gave up 1 base and J gave up 4 bases, with 11 bases separating them.

The CDR3, as DNA: TGTGCCAGCATCGATTACCAAAACATTCAGTACTTC. This codes for CASIDYQNIQYF. The gene calls are TRBV27 and TRBJ2-4, with D unresolved. The CDR3 is 12 residues long. The germline V and J ends were trimmed by 7 bases and 5 bases, with 9 bases remaining between them. Per germline, CDR1 MNHEY and CDR2 SMNVEV (reference sequence).

The J gene is TRBJ2-5, the V gene TRBV6-1; D perhaps matches TRBD2 (6 bases). Germline CDR1 and CDR2: MNHNS and SASEGT. The V end lost 7 bases, the J end lost 4 bases, and 19 bases lay between the germline ends. This CDR3 is built from 15 residues. The CDR3 region is CASKGGGNRAETQYF. As DNA, the CDR3 is TGTGCCAGCAAAGGTGGCGGGAATAGAGCAGAGACCCAGTACTTC.

The V gene is TRBV2, the J gene TRBJ2-1, with 12 bases that match TRBD2. Germline values: CDR1 SNHLY, CDR2 FYNNEI. The CDR3 loop spans 14 amino acids. CDR3 sequence reads: CASSGRALYHEQFF. Here the CDR3 DNA reads TGTGCTTCTAGCGGGAGGGCCTTGTATCATGAGCAGTTCTTC.

This chain uses TRBV5-1 with TRBJ2-5; 9 bases are a match to TRBD1. CDR1 is SGHRS, CDR2 YFSETQ, per germline. The ends lost 4 bases at V and 5 bases at J; junction bases unmatched: 9. This CDR3 has 15 residues. CDR3 region: CASSATTGTGETQYF. DNA for the CDR3: TGCGCCAGCAGCGCAACGACCGGGACAGGGGAGACCCAGTACTTC.

J is TRBJ2-3 and V is TRBV27; no definite D call. Trimming took 6 bases from V and 2 from J, leaving 6 bases between them. CDR3 length: 12 amino acids. Germline-derived CDR1 and CDR2 are MNHEY and SMNVEV (reference sequence). CDR3 loop: CASSRTTDTQYF. In DNA, the CDR3 is TGTGCCAGCAGCAGAACCACAGATACGCAGTATTTT.

The chain uses TRBV14 and TRBJ2-5, with 8 positions matching TRBD2. Trimming removed 0 bases from V and 6 bases from J; junction bases left unmatched: 9. Germline V lookup: CDR1 SGHDN, CDR2 FVKESK. The CDR3 is made up of 16 amino acids. CDR3 region: CASSQDPGRGGKTQYF. The CDR3 DNA is TGTGCCAGCAGCCAAGACCCCGGGAGGGGAGGAAAGACCCAGTACTTC.

This clone was found once. The V gene is TRBV29-1, the J gene TRBJ1-2; D is ambiguous. The germline V and J ends were trimmed by 0 bases and 3 bases, with 20 bases remaining between them. The germline V gene encodes CDR1 SQVTM and CDR2 ANQGSEA. The CDR3 is 17 residues long. The CDR3 sequence: CSVEDQVLKWGDYGYTF. The CDR3 DNA reads as TGCAGCGTTGAAGATCAGGTTCTAAAGTGGGGAGACTATGGCTACACCTTC. The full variable domain, with the rest looked up from reference TRBV29-1 and TRBJ1-2, is SAVISQKPSRDICQRGTSLTIQCQVDSQVTMMFWYRQQPGQSLTLIATANQGSEATYESGFVIDKFPISRPNLTFSTLTVSNMSPEDSSIYLCSVEDQVLKWGDYGYTFGSGTRLTVV.

This chain joins TRBV5-6 and TRBJ1-4; 8 bases match TRBD1. The CDR3 extends over 15 amino acids. V dropped 1 base and J dropped 8; count of bases not matched to a gene: 7. The V gene's germline CDR1 is SGHDT and CDR2 YYEEEE. The CDR3 coding sequence is TGTGCCAGCAGCTTGAGGCAGGGGGCACGGGAAAAACTGTTTTTT. Translated: CASSLRQGAREKLFF.

This chain uses TRBV6-6 with TRBJ2-7; TRBD2 aligns across 12 bases. Germline V gene sequence: CDR1 MNHNY, CDR2 SVGAGI (reference sequence). The ends lost 10 bases at V and 4 bases at J; junction bases unmatched: 2. The CDR3 contains 12 residues. DNA for the CDR3: TGTGCCACGACTAGCGGGAGTTACGAGCAGTACTTC. Translating gives CATTSGSYEQYF.

This rearrangement joins TRBV4-1 to TRBJ1-1, with D tentatively TRBD1 (5 bases). Germline V CDR1 and CDR2: MGHRA, YSYEKL. The V end lost 3 bases, the J end lost 1 base, and 15 bases lay between the germline ends. This CDR3 contains 16 residues. The CDR3 reads CASSQMGGGANTEAFF. The CDR3, as DNA: TGCGCCAGCAGCCAGATGGGGGGAGGGGCGAACACTGAAGCTTTCTTT.

V is TRBV10-3 and J is TRBJ2-7, with a possible D match to TRBD1 (5 bases). V dropped 10 bases and J dropped 3 bases, with 19 bases sitting between them. The germline CDR1 and CDR2 sequences are ENHRY and SYGVKD. CDR3 length equals 14 residues. The CDR3 bases are TGTGCCAGCAGCAAACTATCGACAGACTACGAGCAGTACTTC. It specifies CASSKLSTDYEQYF.

This clone was recorded only once. Other DNA sequences of this sample code for an identical CDR3. The gene calls are TRBV7-3 and TRBJ1-1, with TRBD1 identical over 7 bases. Trimming cost V 2 bases and J 1 base; bases outside gene matches: 1. The length of the CDR3 is 14 residues. Germline values: CDR1 SGHTA, CDR2 FQGTGA. The DNA for the CDR3 is TGTGCCAGCAGCTTAGCAGGGGGGAACACTGAAGCTTTCTTT. It yields the protein CASSLAGGNTEAFF.

This chain connects TRBV27 to TRBJ1-1; no clear D. CDR3 length: 15 residues. CDR1 and CDR2 (germline): MNHEY, SMNVEV (reference sequence). Trimming took off 2 bases at V and 3 bases at J, with 13 bases between the two ends. The CDR3 region has the DNA TGTGCCAGCAGTTTAATGTGGGGTGGATACACTGAAGCTTTCTTT. It is translated as CASSLMWGGYTEAFF.

This clone has a single count. The chain recombines TRBV5-1 with TRBJ1-2; D unclear. This CDR3 region has 15 residues. The V and J ends lost 4 bases and 6 bases respectively, with 19 bases between them. The V gene's germline CDR1 is SGHRS and CDR2 YFSETQ. The CDR3 is CASSGGTISRDGYTF. The CDR3 DNA follows: TGCGCCAGCAGCGGAGGTACGATCTCTAGAGATGGCTACACCTTC. Full variable domain (rest looked up from reference TRBV5-1 and TRBJ1-2): KAGVTQTPRYLIKTRGQQVTLSCSPISGHRSVSWYQQTPGQGLQFLFEYFSETQRNKGNFPGRFSGRQFSNSRSEMNVSTLELGDSALYLCASSGGTISRDGYTFGSGTRLTVV.